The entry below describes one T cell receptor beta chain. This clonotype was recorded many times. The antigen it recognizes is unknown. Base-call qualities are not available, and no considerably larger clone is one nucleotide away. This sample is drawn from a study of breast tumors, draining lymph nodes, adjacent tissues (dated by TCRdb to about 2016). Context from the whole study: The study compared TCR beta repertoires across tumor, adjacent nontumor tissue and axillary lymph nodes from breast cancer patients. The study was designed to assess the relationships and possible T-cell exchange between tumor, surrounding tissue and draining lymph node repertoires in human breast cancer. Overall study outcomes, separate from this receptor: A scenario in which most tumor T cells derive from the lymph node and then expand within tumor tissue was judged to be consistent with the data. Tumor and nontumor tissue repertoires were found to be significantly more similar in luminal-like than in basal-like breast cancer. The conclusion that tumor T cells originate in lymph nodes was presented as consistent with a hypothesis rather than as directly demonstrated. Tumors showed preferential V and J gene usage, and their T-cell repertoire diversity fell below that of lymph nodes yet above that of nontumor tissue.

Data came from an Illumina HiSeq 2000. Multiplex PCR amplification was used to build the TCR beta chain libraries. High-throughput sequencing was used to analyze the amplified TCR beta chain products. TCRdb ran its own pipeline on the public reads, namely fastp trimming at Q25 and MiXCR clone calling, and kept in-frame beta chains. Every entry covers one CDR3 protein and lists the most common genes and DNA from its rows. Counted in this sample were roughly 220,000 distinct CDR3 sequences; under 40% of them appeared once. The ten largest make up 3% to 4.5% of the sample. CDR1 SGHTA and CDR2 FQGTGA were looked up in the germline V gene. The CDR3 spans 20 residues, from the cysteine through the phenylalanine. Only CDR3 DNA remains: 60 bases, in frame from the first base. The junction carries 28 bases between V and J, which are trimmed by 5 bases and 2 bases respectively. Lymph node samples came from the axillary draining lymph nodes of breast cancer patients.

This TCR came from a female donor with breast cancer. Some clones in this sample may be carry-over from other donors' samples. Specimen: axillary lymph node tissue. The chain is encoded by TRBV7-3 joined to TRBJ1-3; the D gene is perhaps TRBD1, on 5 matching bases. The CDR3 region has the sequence CASSVNRRDWKGRAGNTIYF. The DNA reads TGTGCCAGCAGCGTAAATCGTCGGGACTGGAAGGGAAGGGCTGGAAACACCATATATTTT.